This T cell receptor beta chain was sequenced during a study of T-cell reconstitution after alpha-beta-depleted transplantation in children. Study-level findings and limits: High day-60 TCRbeta diversity in some patients came from surviving recipient T cells and thymic progenitors.

V was clipped by 0 bases and J by 4 bases, with 11 bases between them. Germline-derived CDR1 and CDR2 are DFQATT and SNEGSKA (reference sequence). The CDR3 has 14 residues. Ten or more counts support this clonotype. Its specificity is not known. During its preparation, the TCRbeta library received unique molecular identifiers. TCRdb redid the calling of the PCR reads with MiXCR, one entry per CDR3 protein. The sample has 540,000 or so distinct CDR3 sequences, roughly 23% seen once. The source of this sequence is a boy in the first two years of life who had a stem cell transplant for acute myeloid leukemia, so the T cells may come from the graft donor. V gene TRBV20-1 combines with J gene TRBJ2-3; no clear D. The sample consisted of PBMCs, mostly from graft donor cells, taken 360 days after TCRalphabeta/CD19-depleted stem cell transplant. The CDR3 sequence is CSARDLPRSDTQYF. In DNA form, the CDR3 reads TGCAGTGCTAGAGATCTTCCCCGTTCAGATACGCAGTATTTT.